Listed here are 15 T cell receptor beta chains from one sample, sequenced in a study of blood T cell repertoires in COVID-19. TCRdb's table, derived via immunoSEQ multiplex PCR, lists solely in-frame clones and lacks some. The sample shows approximately 270,000 clones, nearly 90% of them seen only once. Sequencing was done on a sample of peripheral blood. Every receptor here comes from a young man with active or convalescent COVID-19.

The chain employs TRBV7-2 and TRBJ1-4, with D tentatively TRBD1 (6 bases). CDR1 and CDR2 (germline): SGHTA, FQGNSA. The V end lost 5 bases, the J end lost 5 bases, and 15 bases lay between the germline ends. The CDR3 contains 15 residues. The CDR3 coding sequence is TGTGCCAGCAGCCAACGAGGGGGTAGGAATGAAAAACTGTTTTTT. Amino acid sequence: CASSQRGGRNEKLFF.

The genes are TRBV7-8 and TRBJ1-1; D not certain. The CDR3 has 14 amino acids. Trimming removed 5 bases from V and 2 bases from J, with 12 bases in between. Germline CDR1 and CDR2: SGHVS and FQNEAQ. The CDR3 sequence is CASSQRSVNTEAFF. CDR3 coding DNA: TGTGCCAGCAGCCAGCGGTCCGTTAACACTGAAGCTTTCTTT.

This chain links TRBV14 with TRBJ2-3, with D perhaps TRBD2 (5 bases). V shed 1 base and J shed 2 bases, with 10 bases lying between them. The CDR3 runs to 15 residues. CDR1 and CDR2 (germline): SGHDN, FVKESK. In DNA, the CDR3 is TGTGCCAGCAGCCAAGCGACTACTAACACAGATACGCAGTATTTT. Encoded protein: CASSQATTNTDTQYF.

CDR3 amino acids: CASSQVSQAINSPLHF. The CDR3 DNA reads TGTGCCAGCAGCCAAGTCTCACAGGCGATTAATTCACCCCTCCACTTT. The chain employs TRBV4-2 and TRBJ1-6, with D perhaps matching TRBD1 (5 bases). Trimming left V 1 base short and J 6 bases short, with 13 bases between. Germline assignment: CDR1 LGHNA and CDR2 YNFKEQ. This CDR3 is built from 16 residues.

The chain recombines TRBV4-3 with TRBJ2-1; 7 bases fit TRBD2. The CDR3 has 15 amino acids. Germline values: CDR1 LGHNA, CDR2 YSLEER. The ends lost 6 bases at V and 3 bases at J; junction bases unmatched: 8. CDR3 loop: CASRPNLADYNEQFF. The CDR3 nucleotides read TGCGCCAGCAGGCCGAATCTAGCGGACTACAATGAGCAGTTCTTC.

This chain uses TRBV19 with TRBJ1-2, with a tentative D call TRBD1 (6 bases). V shed 10 bases and J shed 3 bases, with 27 bases lying between them. The CDR3 length is 17 residues. CDR1 and CDR2 from the germline V gene are LNHDA and SQIVND (reference sequence). CDR3: CATKPKAGAPSDYGYTF. The CDR3 DNA reads TGTGCCACCAAACCGAAGGCAGGGGCCCCCTCGGACTATGGCTACACCTTC. The full variable domain, in which reference TRBV19 and TRBJ1-2 provide the parts outside the CDR3, is DGGITQSPKYLFRKEGQNVTLSCEQNLNHDAMYWYRQDPGQGLRLIYYSQIVNDFQKGDIAEGYSVSREKKESFPLTVTSAQKNPTAFYLCATKPKAGAPSDYGYTFGSGTRLTVV.

The V gene is TRBV28, the J gene TRBJ1-2; no reliable D call. The CDR3 length is 14 residues. Germline loops: CDR1 MDHEN, CDR2 SYDVKM. Trimming cost V 3 bases and J 8 bases, with 16 bases left between them. DNA of the CDR3: TGTGCCAGCAGTTTCCAGGCGAGCCTTGGAGGCTACACCTTC. This encodes CASSFQASLGGYTF.

This clone was counted only a few times. The V gene is TRBV28, the J gene TRBJ1-2, with a tentative D call TRBD1 (6 bases). V lost 3 bases, J lost 7 bases, and 15 bases lay in between. Germline-derived CDR1 and CDR2 are MDHEN and SYDVKM. CDR3 length: 14 amino acids. CDR3 sequence reads: CASSFVRTAAGYTF. In DNA form, the CDR3 reads TGTGCCAGCAGTTTCGTTAGGACAGCCGCTGGCTACACCTTC.

This CDR3 is CASSLIFYRDSHGPSNQPQHF. The CDR3 DNA sequence: TGCGCCAGCAGCCTTATTTTCTATAGGGACAGCCACGGGCCTAGCAATCAGCCCCAGCATTTT. The rearrangement uses TRBV5-1 and TRBJ1-5, with 7 bases that match TRBD1. CDR3 length: 21 residues. Germline assignment: CDR1 SGHRS and CDR2 YFSETQ. The J segment lost 0 bases and the V segment lost 4 bases, leaving 22 bases of the junction unmatched.

The rearrangement uses TRBV7-7 and TRBJ2-1; D perhaps matches TRBD2 (5 bases). This CDR3 is built from 15 residues. V lost 1 base and J 1 base, leaving 8 bases between the germline ends. Germline V gene data show CDR1 as SSHAT and CDR2 as FNYEAQ (reference sequence). The CDR3 DNA reads TGTGCCAGCAGCTTAGTTGAGGGTTCCTACAATGAGCAGTTCTTC. It translates to CASSLVEGSYNEQFF.

The rearrangement uses TRBV2 and TRBJ1-1; possibly TRBD1 for D (5 bases). CDR1 and CDR2 (germline): SNHLY, FYNNEI. This CDR3 contains 15 residues. The V end was cut by 9 bases, the J end by 5 bases, with 22 bases between. Here the CDR3 DNA reads TGTGCCAGTAACTCCAACCCCGGGGGTCTGACTGAAGCTTTCTTT. This encodes CASNSNPGGLTEAFF.

The chain recombines TRBV15 with TRBJ2-1; the match to TRBD2 covers 8 bases. The CDR3 covers 14 residues. The germline V gene encodes CDR1 LNHNV and CDR2 YYDKDF (reference sequence). Trimming took 3 bases from V and 7 from J; bases not matched to a gene: 5. The DNA of the CDR3 is TGTGCCACCAGCAGTAGGACTAGCAAGAATGAGCAGTTCTTC. It is translated as CATSSRTSKNEQFF.

This clone appeared a few times. The gene calls are TRBV2 and TRBJ2-5, with TRBD2 identical over 12 bases. Germline V lookup: CDR1 SNHLY, CDR2 FYNNEI. The CDR3 totals 14 residues. The trim removed 6 bases at V and 3 bases at J, leaving 2 bases unmatched. The DNA for the CDR3 is TGTGCCAGCAGGACTAGCGGGAGAAAAGAGACCCAGTACTTC. Translating gives CASRTSGRKETQYF. The full variable domain, rest sourced from reference TRBV2 and TRBJ2-5, is EPEVTQTPSHQVTQMGQEVILRCVPISNHLYFYWYRQILGQKVEFLVSFYNNEISEKSEIFDDQFSVERPDGSNFTLKIRSTKLEDSAMYFCASRTSGRKETQYFGPGTRLLVL.

This chain uses TRBV19 with TRBJ2-2, with D possibly matching TRBD1 (6 bases). The V end was cut by 8 bases, the J end by 7 bases, with 17 bases between. This CDR3 spans 14 amino acids. The germline V gene encodes CDR1 LNHDA and CDR2 SQIVND (reference sequence). In DNA form, the CDR3 reads TGTGCCAGTCGGGACATGGCGGTCTACGGGGAGCTGTTTTTT. It specifies CASRDMAVYGELFF.

J is TRBJ1-5 and V is TRBV5-6; perhaps TRBD1 as D (5 bases). Germline-derived CDR1 and CDR2 are SGHDT and YYEEEE. This CDR3 spans 14 amino acids. V gave up 4 bases and J gave up 4 bases, with 12 bases separating them. CDR3 region: CASSIRRGNQPQHF. In DNA, the CDR3 is TGTGCCAGCAGCATCCGCCGGGGGAATCAGCCCCAGCATTTT.